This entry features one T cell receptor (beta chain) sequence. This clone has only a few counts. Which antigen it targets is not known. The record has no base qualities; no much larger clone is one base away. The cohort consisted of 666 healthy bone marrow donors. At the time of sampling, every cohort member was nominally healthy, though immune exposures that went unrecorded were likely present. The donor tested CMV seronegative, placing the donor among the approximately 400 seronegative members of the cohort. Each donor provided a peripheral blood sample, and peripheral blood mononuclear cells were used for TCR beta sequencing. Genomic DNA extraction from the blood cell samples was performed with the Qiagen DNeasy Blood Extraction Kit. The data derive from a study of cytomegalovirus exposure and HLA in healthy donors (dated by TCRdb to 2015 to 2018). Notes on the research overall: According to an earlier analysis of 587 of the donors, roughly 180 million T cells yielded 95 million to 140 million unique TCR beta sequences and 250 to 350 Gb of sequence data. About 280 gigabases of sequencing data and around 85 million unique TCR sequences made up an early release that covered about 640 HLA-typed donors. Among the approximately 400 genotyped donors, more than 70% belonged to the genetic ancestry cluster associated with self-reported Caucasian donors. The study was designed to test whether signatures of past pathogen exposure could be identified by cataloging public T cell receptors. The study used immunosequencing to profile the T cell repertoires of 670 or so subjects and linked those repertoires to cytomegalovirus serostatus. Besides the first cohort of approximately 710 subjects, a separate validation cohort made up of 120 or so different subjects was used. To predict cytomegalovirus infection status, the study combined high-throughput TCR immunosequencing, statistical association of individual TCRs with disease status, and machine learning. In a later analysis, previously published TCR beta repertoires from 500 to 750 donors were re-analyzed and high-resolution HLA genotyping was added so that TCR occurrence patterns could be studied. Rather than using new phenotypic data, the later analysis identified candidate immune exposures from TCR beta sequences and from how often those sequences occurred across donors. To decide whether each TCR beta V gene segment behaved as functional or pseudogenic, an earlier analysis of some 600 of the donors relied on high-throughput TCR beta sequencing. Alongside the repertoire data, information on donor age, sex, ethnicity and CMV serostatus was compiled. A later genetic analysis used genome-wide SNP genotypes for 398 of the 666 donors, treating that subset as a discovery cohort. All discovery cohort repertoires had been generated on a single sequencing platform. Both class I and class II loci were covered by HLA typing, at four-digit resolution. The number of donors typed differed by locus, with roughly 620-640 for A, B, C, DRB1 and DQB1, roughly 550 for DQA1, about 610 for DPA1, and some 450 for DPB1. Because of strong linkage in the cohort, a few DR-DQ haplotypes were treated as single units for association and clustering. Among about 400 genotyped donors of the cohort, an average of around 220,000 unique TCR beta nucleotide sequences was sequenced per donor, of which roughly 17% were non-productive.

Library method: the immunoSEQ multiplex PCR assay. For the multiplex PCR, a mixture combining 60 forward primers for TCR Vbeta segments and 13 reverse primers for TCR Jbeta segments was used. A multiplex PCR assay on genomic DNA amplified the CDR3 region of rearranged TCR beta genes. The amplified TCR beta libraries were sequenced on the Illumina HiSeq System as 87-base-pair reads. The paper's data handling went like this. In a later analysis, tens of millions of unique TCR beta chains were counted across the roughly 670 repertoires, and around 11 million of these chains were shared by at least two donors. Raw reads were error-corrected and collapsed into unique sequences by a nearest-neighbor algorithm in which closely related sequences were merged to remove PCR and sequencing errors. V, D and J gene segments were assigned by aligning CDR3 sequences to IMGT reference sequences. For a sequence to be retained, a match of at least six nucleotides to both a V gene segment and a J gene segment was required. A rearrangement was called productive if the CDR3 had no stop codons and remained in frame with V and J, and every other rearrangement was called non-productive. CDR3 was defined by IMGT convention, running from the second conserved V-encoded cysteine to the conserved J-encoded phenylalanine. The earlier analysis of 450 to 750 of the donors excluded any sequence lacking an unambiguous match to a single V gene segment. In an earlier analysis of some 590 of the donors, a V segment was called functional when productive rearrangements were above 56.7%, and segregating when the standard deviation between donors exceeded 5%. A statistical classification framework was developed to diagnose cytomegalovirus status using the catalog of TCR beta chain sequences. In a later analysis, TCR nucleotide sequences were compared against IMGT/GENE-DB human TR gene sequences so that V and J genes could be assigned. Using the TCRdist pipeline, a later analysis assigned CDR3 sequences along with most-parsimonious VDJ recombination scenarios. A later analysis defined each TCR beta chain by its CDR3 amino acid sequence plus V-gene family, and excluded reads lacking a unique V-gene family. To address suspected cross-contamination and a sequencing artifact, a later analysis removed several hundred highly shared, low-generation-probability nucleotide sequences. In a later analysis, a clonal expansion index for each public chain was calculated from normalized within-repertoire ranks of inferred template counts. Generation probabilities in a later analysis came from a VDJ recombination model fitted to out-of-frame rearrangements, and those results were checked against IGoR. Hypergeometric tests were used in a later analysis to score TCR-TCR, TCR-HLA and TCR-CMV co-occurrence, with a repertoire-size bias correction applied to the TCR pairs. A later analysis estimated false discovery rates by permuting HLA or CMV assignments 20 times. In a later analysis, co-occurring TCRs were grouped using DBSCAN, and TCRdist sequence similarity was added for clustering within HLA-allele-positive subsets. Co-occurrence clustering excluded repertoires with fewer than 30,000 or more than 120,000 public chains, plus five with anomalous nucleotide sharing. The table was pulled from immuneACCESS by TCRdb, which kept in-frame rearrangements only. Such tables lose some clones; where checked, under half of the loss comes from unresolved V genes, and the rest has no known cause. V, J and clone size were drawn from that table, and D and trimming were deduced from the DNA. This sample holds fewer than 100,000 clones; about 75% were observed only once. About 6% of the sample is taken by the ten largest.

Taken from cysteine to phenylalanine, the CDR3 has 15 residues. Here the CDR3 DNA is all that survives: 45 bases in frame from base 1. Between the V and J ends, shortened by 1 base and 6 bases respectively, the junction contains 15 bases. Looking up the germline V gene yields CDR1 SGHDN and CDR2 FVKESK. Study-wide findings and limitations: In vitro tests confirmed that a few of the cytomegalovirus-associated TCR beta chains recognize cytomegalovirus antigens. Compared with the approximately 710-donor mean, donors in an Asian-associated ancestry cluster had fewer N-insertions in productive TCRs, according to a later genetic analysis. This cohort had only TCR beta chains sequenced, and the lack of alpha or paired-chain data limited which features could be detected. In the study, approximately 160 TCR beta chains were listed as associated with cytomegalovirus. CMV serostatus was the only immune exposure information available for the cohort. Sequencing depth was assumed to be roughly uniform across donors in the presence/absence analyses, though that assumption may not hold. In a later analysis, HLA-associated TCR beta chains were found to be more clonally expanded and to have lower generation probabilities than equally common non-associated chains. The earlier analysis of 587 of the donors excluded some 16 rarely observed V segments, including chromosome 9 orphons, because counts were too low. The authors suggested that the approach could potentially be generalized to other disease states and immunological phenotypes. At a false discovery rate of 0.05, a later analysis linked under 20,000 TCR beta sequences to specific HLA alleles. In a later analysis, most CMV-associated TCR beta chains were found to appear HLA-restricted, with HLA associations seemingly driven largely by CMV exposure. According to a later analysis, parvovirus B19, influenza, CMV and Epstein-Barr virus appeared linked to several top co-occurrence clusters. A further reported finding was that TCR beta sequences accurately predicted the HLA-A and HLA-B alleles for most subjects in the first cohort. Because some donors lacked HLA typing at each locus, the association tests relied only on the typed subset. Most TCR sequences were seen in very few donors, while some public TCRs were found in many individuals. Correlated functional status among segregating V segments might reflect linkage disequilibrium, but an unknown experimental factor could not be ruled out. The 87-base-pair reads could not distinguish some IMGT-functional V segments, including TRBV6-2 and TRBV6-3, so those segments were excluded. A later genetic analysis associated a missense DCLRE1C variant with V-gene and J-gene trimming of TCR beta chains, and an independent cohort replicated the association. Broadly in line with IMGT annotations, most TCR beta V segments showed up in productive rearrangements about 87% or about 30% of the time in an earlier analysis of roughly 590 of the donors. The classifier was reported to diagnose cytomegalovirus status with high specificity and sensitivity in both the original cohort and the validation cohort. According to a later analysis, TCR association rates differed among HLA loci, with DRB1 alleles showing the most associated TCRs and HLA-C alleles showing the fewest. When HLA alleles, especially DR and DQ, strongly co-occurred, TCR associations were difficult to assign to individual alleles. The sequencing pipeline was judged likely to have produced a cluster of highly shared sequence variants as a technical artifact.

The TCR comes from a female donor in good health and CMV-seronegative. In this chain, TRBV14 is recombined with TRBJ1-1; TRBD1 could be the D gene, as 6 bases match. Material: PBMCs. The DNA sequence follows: TGTGCCAGCAGCCAAGGTCCAGGGGCAAGGGCTGAAGCTTTCTTT. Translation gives CASSQGPGARAEAFF.